Listed below are T cell receptor beta chains from one sample, sequenced in a study of blood T cell repertoires in COVID-19. This table comes from immunoSEQ multiplex PCR, and its TCRdb copy is limited to in-frame clones, with some not included. The sample lists more than 100,000 clones; approximately 88% were seen once. The specimen was peripheral blood. The receptor source for this set is a woman of 80 years or more with acute or convalescent COVID-19. Both conserved end residues are part of each CDR3. A D gene is named only where the DNA matches it firmly. Size values are once, few and many counts, or a class for expanded clones, and some rows have none.

v_call	clone_size	d_call	j_call	cdr3_nt	cdr3_aa
TRBV5-1	once	NA	TRBJ2-3	TGCGCCAGCAGCCGTGTCGGGGGCACAGATACGCAGTATTTT	CASSRVGGTDTQYF
TRBV5-1	NA	TRBD1	TRBJ1-2	TGCGCCAGCATCCCGACCCCCTCGATACAGGGGGCACGGTATGGCTACACCTTC	CASIPTPSIQGARYGYTF
TRBV6-1	NA	TRBD1	TRBJ1-2	TGTGCCAGCAGTGAAGAAGGAGGGGACAGCTATGGCTACACCTTC	CASSEEGGDSYGYTF
TRBV2	once	NA	TRBJ2-7	TGTGCCAGCAGTGAAACAGGGACCACGACGAATCACTTC	CASSETGTTTNHF
TRBV7-2	few	TRBD2	TRBJ2-2	TGTGCCAGCAGCTCTCTAGCGGGGGGGAACACCGGGGAGCTGTTTTTT	CASSSLAGGNTGELFF
TRBV5-6	NA	TRBD1	TRBJ2-7	TGTGCCAGCAGCTTGCTTGGGGACAGGGGTAGCGAGCAGTACTTC	CASSLLGDRGSEQYF
TRBV19	NA	NA	TRBJ2-2	TGTGCCAGTAGGGGGCTCAGATCGACGAACACCGGGGAGCTGTTTTTT	CASRGLRSTNTGELFF
TRBV30	NA	NA	TRBJ1-2	TGTGCCTGGAGTCGCCGACAGATAGCAAACTATGGCTACACCTTC	CAWSRRQIANYGYTF
TRBV11-2	NA	TRBD2	TRBJ2-1	TGTGCCAGCAGCTTACGACTAGCGGGAGGAGGAAATGAGCAGTTCTTC	CASSLRLAGGGNEQFF
TRBV19	once	NA	TRBJ1-5	TGTGCCAGTAGTAGGGTGGAGCTCAATCAGCCCCAGCATTTT	CASSRVELNQPQHF
TRBV6-6	NA	NA	TRBJ1-6	TGTGCCAGCAGTTACTCGAACCTCAGGGGCTCGGAACCCCTCCACTTT	CASSYSNLRGSEPLHF
TRBV3-1/TRBV3-2	NA	NA	TRBJ1-3	TGTGCCAGCAGCCTAGGCAGGGGATTTGGAAACACCATATATTTT	CASSLGRGFGNTIYF
TRBV7-9	NA	TRBD2	TRBJ2-2	TGTGCCAGCAGCCTCAGACTAGCGGGGGGCACCGGGGAGCTGTTTTTT	CASSLRLAGGTGELFF
TRBV7-6	once	TRBD1	TRBJ1-1	TGTGCCAGCAGCCTGGGACAGGGGTCAGACACTGAAGCTTTCTTT	CASSLGQGSDTEAFF
TRBV3-1/TRBV3-2	NA	TRBD2	TRBJ2-1	TGTGCCAGCAGCCAAGAGGGAGCGGGAGTCTACAATGAGCAGTTCTTC	CASSQEGAGVYNEQFF
TRBV6-2/TRBV6-3	NA	NA	TRBJ2-7	TGTGCCAGCAGTTCGGGGACACTTTCCTACGAGCAGTACTTC	CASSSGTLSYEQYF
TRBV5-4	few	NA	TRBJ1-2	TGTGCCAGCAGCTTGGATGGATACAGGGGCTACACCTTC	CASSLDGYRGYTF
TRBV5-1	NA	NA	TRBJ2-5	TGCGCCAGCAGCTTAACCACGGGACTTGAAGAGACCCAGTACTTC	CASSLTTGLEETQYF
TRBV10-1	NA	NA	TRBJ2-4	TGCGCCAGCAGCCTCTCTCTAGCGACCCTAGCCAAAAACATTCAGTACTTC	CASSLSLATLAKNIQYF
TRBV5-5	NA	TRBD1	TRBJ2-7	TGTGCCAGCAGCCGCGGACAGGGGGCCTACGAGCAGTACTTC	CASSRGQGAYEQYF
TRBV9	NA	TRBD1	TRBJ1-2	TGTGCCAGCAGCGACGTCGGGACAGGGGTTGGCTACACCTTC	CASSDVGTGVGYTF
TRBV12-3/TRBV12-4	NA	NA	TRBJ2-7	TGTGCCAGCAGTTTATTGGGAAGCGGTGAGCAGTACTTC	CASSLLGSGEQYF
TRBV7-9	NA	TRBD1	TRBJ2-2	TGTGCCAGCAGTTTAACAGGGGGCAGGGACACCGGGGAGCTGTTTTTT	CASSLTGGRDTGELFF
TRBV30	NA	NA	TRBJ2-7	TGTGCCTGGACCCGAGGGCTGAGCTCCTACGAGCAGTACTTC	CAWTRGLSSYEQYF
TRBV7-9	NA	NA	TRBJ2-3	TGTGCCAGCAGCACGGACAGGGGTAGCGGGGACACAGATACGCAGTATTTT	CASSTDRGSGDTDTQYF
TRBV5-6	NA	NA	TRBJ2-7	TGTGCCAGCAGCTCAGTTTACTCCTACGAGCAGTACTTC	CASSSVYSYEQYF
TRBV6-1	NA	NA	TRBJ2-1	TGTGCCAGCAGTGAACACAACCGCCCGAACAACAATGAGCAGTTCTTC	CASSEHNRPNNNEQFF
TRBV7-7	few	NA	TRBJ1-5	TGTGCTAGCAGCCTAGCCCCGAATCAGCCCCAGCATTTT	CASSLAPNQPQHF
TRBV6-5	few	NA	TRBJ1-6	TGTGCCAGCAGTCCAGGGAGGTCCGTTAATTCACCCCTCCACTTT	CASSPGRSVNSPLHF
TRBV5-1	NA	TRBD1	TRBJ2-5	TGCGCCAGCAGCTTGAATGGACAGGGGTCCCAAGAGACCCAGTACTTC	CASSLNGQGSQETQYF
TRBV19	NA	TRBD1	TRBJ2-5	TGTGCCAGTAGTTTGCCCGGGACAGGGGTAGAGACCCAGTACTTC	CASSLPGTGVETQYF
TRBV4-1	NA	TRBD1	TRBJ1-2	TGCGCCAGCAGCCAAGAGGGGACAGGGCGCGGCTACACCTTC	CASSQEGTGRGYTF
TRBV5-8	NA	NA	TRBJ1-4	TGTGCCAGCAGTTTCGGACAGCTCAATGAAAAACTGTTTTTT	CASSFGQLNEKLFF
TRBV4-3	NA	TRBD2	TRBJ2-2	TGCGCCAGCAGCCAAGGGCTAGCGGGACTGGGCGGGGAGCTGTTTTTT	CASSQGLAGLGGELFF
TRBV19	NA	NA	TRBJ2-7	TGTGCCAGTAGCCCAGCTTTTAGGGGGGGGCACTACGAGCAGTACTTC	CASSPAFRGGHYEQYF
TRBV6-5	NA	NA	TRBJ2-3	TGTGCCACCCGGCCTCCCCGAGGGGATACGCAGTATTTT	CATRPPRGDTQYF
TRBV5-1	NA	NA	TRBJ2-1	TGCGCCAGCAGCCTCGTTGGGAGCGGCCGCGGGCTTTACAATGAGCAGTTCTTC	CASSLVGSGRGLYNEQFF
TRBV4-3	NA	NA	TRBJ2-3	TGCGCCAGCAGCCAAGATACAGGTGGGACAGATACGCAGTATTTT	CASSQDTGGTDTQYF
TRBV11-2	NA	NA	TRBJ1-5	TGTGCCAGCAGCACGACAGCTAATCAGCCCCAGCATTTT	CASSTTANQPQHF
TRBV5-4	NA	NA	TRBJ2-7	TGTGCCAGCAGAGGGGACAACTCCTACGAGCAGTACTTC	CASRGDNSYEQYF
TRBV16	few	NA	TRBJ1-1	TGTGCCAGCAGCCAATCGCGGGGAGAGGGTACTGAAGCTTTCTTT	CASSQSRGEGTEAFF
TRBV11-2	NA	NA	TRBJ1-2	TGTGCCAGCAGCCCGCCGGCTAACTATGGCTACACCTTC	CASSPPANYGYTF
TRBV28	NA	NA	TRBJ1-1	TGTGCCAGCAGTTTATTAAGGGCAGGGTTGGGAATGAACACTGAAGCTTTCTTT	CASSLLRAGLGMNTEAFF